The source of this T cell receptor beta chain is a study of blood T cells in healthy people across ages. This clonotype was counted many times. The antigen is unknown. The amount of total RNA extracted per sample was at least 5.5 micrograms. A second roughly 6 to 12 cycle PCR used barcoded and J-beta primers. The yield of each sample was at least 2.5 million CDR3-containing paired-end reads. TCRdb re-derived calls from the 5' RACE reads in MiXCR, one entry per CDR3 protein. The table has about 670,000 distinct CDR3 sequences, roughly 43% seen once. Study-level results: A greater number of naive CD4+ cells and higher diversity distinguished long-lived donors from aged donors. Unknown CMV status may confound age-related changes in expanded clones.

V lost 0 bases, J lost 3 bases, and 7 bases stayed unmatched. The V gene's germline CDR1 is LGHNA and CDR2 YNFKEQ. The CDR3 contains 17 residues. Sequencing was performed on blood. The chain uses TRBV4-2 and TRBJ2-1; TRBD1 agrees at 8 bases. This sequence was found in a man older than 75 in good health. The CDR3 sequence: CASSQDGGQGYYNEQFF. Written as DNA, the CDR3 is TGTGCCAGCAGCCAAGATGGAGGACAGGGATACTACAATGAGCAGTTCTTC.